The 26 T cell receptor beta chains given below trace back to one sample, sequenced in a study of blood T cells in healthy people across ages. A second about 6 to 12 cycle PCR used barcoded and J-beta primers. TCRdb itself ran the 5' RACE reads through MiXCR, one entry per CDR3 protein. The sample records more than 650,000 distinct CDR3 sequences, 22% being singletons. Sequenced input: blood. The receptors stem from a man between 65 and 85 years old in good health.

This clonotype has more than one count but fewer than ten. The CDR3 here is CASSEAKAQYF. Here the CDR3 DNA reads TGTGCCAGCAGTGAAGCTAAGGCGCAGTATTTT. The V gene is TRBV6-1, the J gene TRBJ2-3, with no clear D. The CDR3 covers 11 residues. Germline CDR1 MNHNS, CDR2 SASEGT. V was cut by 0 bases and J by 10 bases, with 5 bases left in between.

The CDR3 is CASSDPGGPHGYTF. The CDR3 bases are TGTGCCAGCTCCGACCCAGGGGGCCCCCATGGCTACACCTTC. The rearrangement links TRBV6-1 to TRBJ1-2, with 8 positions matching TRBD1. V shed 8 bases and J 6 bases; nucleotides not matched to a gene: 11. This CDR3 region has 14 residues. Germline CDR1 reads MNHNS; CDR2 reads SASEGT.

Only a few counts were recorded for this clonotype. The V gene is TRBV20-1, the J gene TRBJ1-4; D call uncertain. V lost 2 bases, J lost 8 bases, and 18 bases lay in between. Per germline, CDR1 DFQATT and CDR2 SNEGSKA (reference sequence). This CDR3 region has 15 residues. The CDR3 sequence: CSARLRQAPREKLFF. The CDR3 DNA reads TGCAGTGCTAGATTAAGGCAGGCCCCCAGAGAAAAACTGTTTTTT.

This clonotype was detected only a few times. The chain combines TRBV7-6 with TRBJ1-1; unclear D gene. From germline, CDR1 is SGHVS and CDR2 FNYEAQ. Trimming removed 4 bases from V and 6 bases from J, with 9 bases in between. CDR3 size: 12 residues. The CDR3 loop reads CASSSRQSEAFF. In DNA form, the CDR3 reads TGTGCCAGCAGCTCCCGACAATCTGAAGCTTTCTTT.

The rearrangement links TRBV28 to TRBJ2-2; no firm D call. This CDR3 region has 12 residues. In germline, CDR1 is MDHEN, CDR2 SYDVKM. Trimming removed 7 bases from V and 2 bases from J, with 5 bases in between. The CDR3 sequence is CASTGNTGELFF. Written as DNA, the CDR3 is TGTGCCAGCACGGGTAACACCGGGGAGCTGTTTTTT.

This clonotype was seen more than once but under ten times. The J gene is TRBJ1-2, the V gene TRBV12-3 or TRBV12-4; D not certain. This CDR3 has 12 amino acids. With 3 bases removed from V and 8 bases from J, the gap between germline ends came to 10 bases. The CDR3 is CASSFPAGGYTF. The CDR3 region has the DNA TGTGCCAGCAGTTTCCCCGCTGGGGGCTACACCTTC.

This clonotype was seen a handful of times. The J gene is TRBJ2-3, the V gene TRBV5-1, with D unresolved. Germline values: CDR1 SGHRS, CDR2 YFSETQ. With 4 bases removed from V and 5 bases from J, the gap between germline ends came to 17 bases. The length of the CDR3 is 15 residues. The CDR3 nucleotides read TGCGCCAGCAGCCTGCTGGATGCCCAGCAAGATACGCAGTATTTT. Translating it yields CASSLLDAQQDTQYF.

The gene calls are TRBV20-1 and TRBJ1-1; perhaps TRBD1 as D (6 bases). CDR3 size: 13 residues. Germline V lookup: CDR1 DFQATT, CDR2 SNEGSKA (reference sequence). CDR3 amino acids: CRGVQGSGTEAFF. The CDR3 DNA is TGCAGGGGAGTACAGGGATCGGGCACTGAAGCTTTCTTT.

This clonotype came up a few times. V and J are TRBV7-2 and TRBJ2-5; D assignment may be TRBD1 or TRBD2 (5 bases each). Germline-derived CDR1 and CDR2 are SGHTA and FQGNSA. CDR3 length equals 13 residues. V lost 1 base to trimming and J lost 7 bases, with 10 bases between them. CDR3 nucleotides: TGTGCCAGCAGCTTAGACCACGGGGCGACCCAGTACTTC. It encodes CASSLDHGATQYF. Using reference TRBV7-2 and TRBJ2-5 for the parts outside the CDR3, the full variable domain is GAGVSQSPSNKVTEKGKDVELRCDPISGHTALYWYRQSLGQGLEFLIYFQGNSAPDKSGLPSDRFSAERTGGSVSTLTIQRTQQEDSAVYLCASSLDHGATQYFGPGTRLLVL.

The chain links TRBV12-3 or TRBV12-4 to TRBJ1-6; D ambiguous. The CDR3 totals 12 residues. The V and J ends lost 11 bases and 8 bases respectively, with 13 bases between them. Here the CDR3 DNA reads TGTGCCGCCAGCATAGGGCATTCACCCCTCCACTTT. Its protein product is CAASIGHSPLHF.

The V and J genes are TRBV3-1 and TRBJ1-1; 7 bases agree with TRBD1. The germline CDR1 and CDR2 sequences are LGHDT and YNNKEL (reference sequence). Unmatched junction bases numbered 7, after V lost 1 base and J lost 5 bases. The CDR3 is 15 amino acids. CDR3 region: CASSQGVQGGTEAFF. The CDR3 DNA is TGTGCCAGCAGCCAAGGTGTTCAGGGGGGGACTGAAGCTTTCTTT.

On this clonotype itself: The CDR3 does not close with the conserved phenylalanine or tryptophan, likely indicating a read error. The chain combines TRBV7-2 with TRBJ2-5, with no clear D. Germline-derived CDR1 and CDR2 are SGHTA and FQGNSA. Trimming pared 1 base from V and 11 bases from J, leaving 17 bases between. The CDR3 sequence is 14 residues long. CDR3 coding DNA: TGTGCCAGCAGCTTAGGGCTACTCCCTCACGAACAGTACGTC. It codes for CASSLGLLPHEQYV.

This clonotype was seen only once. At one end, the junction sequence differs from germline, possibly due to a read error. The gene calls are TRBV20-1 and TRBJ2-2; TRBD1 or TRBD2 may be the D gene (5 bases each). The CDR3 is 17 amino acids. CDR1 and CDR2 from the germline V gene are DFQATT and SNEGSKA (reference sequence). The CDR3 DNA is TGCAGTGCTAGAGATGCGATCAGAGGGACGAAAACCGGGGAGCTGTTTTTT. Its translation: CSARDAIRGTKTGELFF.

The chain couples TRBV7-8 to TRBJ1-6; D possibly corresponds to TRBD1 (5 bases). Per the germline V gene, CDR1 is SGHVS and CDR2 is FQNEAQ. V lost 5 bases, J lost 8 bases, and 16 bases lay in between. CDR3 length equals 15 residues. The CDR3: CASSVRVGGDSPLHF. CDR3 nucleotide sequence: TGTGCCAGCAGCGTAAGGGTGGGGGGTGATTCACCCCTCCACTTT.

This sequence joins TRBV5-1 and TRBJ2-3, with 7 nucleotides matching TRBD1. The CDR3 is made up of 15 amino acids. Unmatched junction bases numbered 6, after V lost 0 bases and J lost 5 bases. Germline V gene lookup returns CDR1 SGHRS and CDR2 YFSETQ. CDR3 sequence reads: CASSLGDRVLDTQYF. For the CDR3, the DNA is TGCGCCAGCAGCTTGGGCGACAGGGTACTAGATACGCAGTATTTT.

The rearrangement joins TRBV4-1 to TRBJ2-7; 8 bases agree with TRBD1. V dropped 3 bases and J dropped 3; count of bases not matched to a gene: 7. Germline V gene lookup returns CDR1 MGHRA and CDR2 YSYEKL. The CDR3 has 15 amino acids. The CDR3 nucleotides are TGCGCCAGCAGCCACAAGACAGGGGTGGACTACGAGCAGTACTTC. The encoded protein is CASSHKTGVDYEQYF.

This clonotype was counted at least ten times. The chain joins TRBV6-5 to TRBJ1-2, with unresolved D. Germline V gene sequence: CDR1 MNHEY, CDR2 SVGAGI. V was shortened by 3 bases and J by 7 bases, with 21 bases between the two germline ends. The CDR3 has 16 amino acids. For the CDR3, the DNA is TGTGCCAGCAGTTATGGTCGGGTGACCCCGAGGCGTGGCTACACCTTC. It is translated as CASSYGRVTPRRGYTF.

This clonotype was counted only a few times. This chain connects TRBV6-1 to TRBJ2-3; 12 nucleotides line up with TRBD1. The V gene end was trimmed by 6 bases and the J gene end by 12 bases; junction bases not matched to a gene: 13. Germline CDR1 reads MNHNS; CDR2 reads SASEGT. CDR3 size: 15 residues. CDR3 sequence (DNA): TGTGCCAGCAGAAGTCCCGGGACAGGGGGCAAGGTACAGTATTTT. This gives the protein CASRSPGTGGKVQYF.

The sample holds a few counts of this clonotype. The gene calls are TRBV6-6 and TRBJ1-5; no clear D gene. V was cut by 10 bases and J by 6 bases, with 13 bases left in between. Germline V gene lookup returns CDR1 MNHNY and CDR2 SVGAGI (reference sequence). The length of the CDR3 is 12 residues. CDR3 sequence reads: CATFSLGQPQHF. Here the CDR3 DNA reads TGTGCCACCTTCTCCTTGGGTCAGCCCCAGCATTTT.

V and J are TRBV4-3 and TRBJ2-5; D gene unclear. The V gene lost 0 bases and the J gene lost 2 bases, with 10 bases spanning the gap. Germline CDR1 LGHNA, CDR2 YSLEER. The CDR3 covers 15 residues. CDR3 protein: CASSQDGAAQETQYF. CDR3 bases: TGCGCCAGCAGCCAAGATGGCGCGGCTCAAGAGACCCAGTACTTC.

This clonotype was recorded a few times. This CDR3 is missing its conserved last phenylalanine or tryptophan, likely due to a read error. Here the CDR3 DNA reads TGTGCCAGCAGCTTAGATCGACAGGGGTCGGGTGAGCAGTACGTC. Translated, it gives CASSLDRQGSGEQYV. V and J are TRBV7-9 and TRBJ2-5, with 8 bases identical to TRBD1. V was clipped by 1 base and J by 11 bases; unmatched bases: 12. The CDR3 totals 15 residues. From germline, CDR1 is SEHNR and CDR2 FQNEAQ (reference sequence).

This chain joins TRBV6-2 or TRBV6-3 and TRBJ2-5; D is unclear. The germline V gene has CDR1 MNHEY and CDR2 SVGEGT. There are 13 residues in the CDR3. Trimming shortened V by 2 bases and J by 3 bases, and 7 bases separated the two germline ends. The CDR3 DNA reads as TGTGCCAGCAGTTACCCTCTAGAAGAGACCCAGTACTTC. This sequence encodes CASSYPLEETQYF.

V gene TRBV29-1 combines with J gene TRBJ2-5; 7 bases are a match to TRBD1. With the DNA end fitting TRBJ2-7 better, the J assignment may be wrong. CDR1 SQVTM and CDR2 ANQGSEA come from the germline V gene. This CDR3 region has 13 residues. The CDR3 bases are TGCAGCGCATATCAGACAGGGAAGTACGAGCAGTACTTC. This sequence encodes CSAYQTGKYEQYF.

This clonotype was counted a few times. This chain uses TRBV7-9 with TRBJ1-1; 9 positions match TRBD1. Germline V lookup: CDR1 SEHNR, CDR2 FQNEAQ (reference sequence). There are 14 residues in the CDR3. Trimming removed 5 bases from V and 4 bases from J; junction bases left unmatched: 5. The CDR3 DNA reads TGTGCCAGCAGCACAGGGGGCGCGAGCACTGAAGCTTTCTTT. It is translated as CASSTGGASTEAFF.

The V call is TRBV30, the J call TRBJ1-6; TRBD1 matches 7 bases. V dropped 1 base and J dropped 7; count of bases not matched to a gene: 10. CDR1 is GTSNPN and CDR2 is SVGIG in the germline V gene (reference sequence). The CDR3 extends over 16 amino acids. The chain's CDR3 is CAWSGDRVVRNSPLHF. The CDR3 nucleotides are TGTGCCTGGAGTGGCGACAGGGTGGTTCGGAATTCACCCCTCCACTTT.

This clonotype showed up just a few times. The CDR3 DNA reads TGTGCCAGTAGTATAGGAGGACAGTTCCAAGAGACCCAGTACTTC. This translates into CASSIGGQFQETQYF. The gene calls are TRBV19 and TRBJ2-5; tentatively, D is TRBD1 (6 bases). Deletions cut 1 base from V and 1 base from J, with 10 bases between. The germline CDR1 and CDR2 sequences are LNHDA and SQIVND (reference sequence). The CDR3 is made up of 15 amino acids.